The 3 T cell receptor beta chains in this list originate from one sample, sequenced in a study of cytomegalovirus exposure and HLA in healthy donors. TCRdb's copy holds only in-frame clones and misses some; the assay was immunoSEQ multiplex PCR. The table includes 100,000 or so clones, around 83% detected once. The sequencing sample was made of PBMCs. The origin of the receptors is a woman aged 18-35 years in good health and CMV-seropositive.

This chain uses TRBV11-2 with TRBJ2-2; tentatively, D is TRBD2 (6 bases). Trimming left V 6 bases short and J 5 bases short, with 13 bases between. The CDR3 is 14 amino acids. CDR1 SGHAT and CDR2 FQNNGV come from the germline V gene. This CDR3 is CASRGGPPTGELFF. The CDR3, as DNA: TGTGCCAGCAGGGGGGGTCCGCCGACCGGGGAGCTGTTTTTT.

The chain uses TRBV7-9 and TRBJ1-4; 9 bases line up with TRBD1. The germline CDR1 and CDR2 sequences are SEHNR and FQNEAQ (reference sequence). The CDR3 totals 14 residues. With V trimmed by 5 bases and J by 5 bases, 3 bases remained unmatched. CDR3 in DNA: TGTGCCAGCAGCCAGGGACAGGGAAATGAAAAACTGTTTTTT. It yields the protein CASSQGQGNEKLFF.

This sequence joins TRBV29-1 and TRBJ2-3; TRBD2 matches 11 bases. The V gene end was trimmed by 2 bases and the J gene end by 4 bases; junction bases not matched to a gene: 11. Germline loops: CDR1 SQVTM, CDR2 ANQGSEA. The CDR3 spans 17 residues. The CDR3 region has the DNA TGCAGCGTTGAACTGGGCCTAGCGGGAGGAAGCCCAGATACGCAGTATTTT. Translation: CSVELGLAGGSPDTQYF.